This T cell receptor (beta chain) was documented in a study of blood T cell repertoires in COVID-19. Study in general: COVID-19 samples, acute and convalescent, were from the United States, Italy and Spain. PBMCs, B-cell-depleted T cells, or T cells were the source of the cDNA or gDNA that made up the material.

Authors' analysis steps: Counts of nucleated cells, estimated from reference gene primer amplification, were obtained. This table comes from immunoSEQ multiplex PCR, and its TCRdb copy is limited to in-frame clones, with some not included. The V and J calls and clone size were taken over from that table, and D and trimming were inferred from the DNA. In the table there are around 270,000 clones, 84% of which are singletons. In germline, CDR1 is SGHRS, CDR2 YFSETQ. This CDR3 has 14 amino acids. V was pared by 2 bases and J by 4 bases, with 13 bases between. This chain connects TRBV5-1 to TRBJ2-7; D perhaps matches TRBD1 (5 bases). The clonotype comes from a woman in her thirties or forties who had recovered from COVID-19. The specimen sequenced was peripheral blood. The CDR3 here is CASSLTGLPYEQYF. In nucleotides, the CDR3 is TGCGCCAGCAGCTTAACAGGCCTTCCTTACGAGCAGTACTTC. Supplemented by reference TRBV5-1 and TRBJ2-7, the full variable domain reads KAGVTQTPRYLIKTRGQQVTLSCSPISGHRSVSWYQQTPGQGLQFLFEYFSETQRNKGNFPGRFSGRQFSNSRSEMNVSTLELGDSALYLCASSLTGLPYEQYFGPGTRLTVT.